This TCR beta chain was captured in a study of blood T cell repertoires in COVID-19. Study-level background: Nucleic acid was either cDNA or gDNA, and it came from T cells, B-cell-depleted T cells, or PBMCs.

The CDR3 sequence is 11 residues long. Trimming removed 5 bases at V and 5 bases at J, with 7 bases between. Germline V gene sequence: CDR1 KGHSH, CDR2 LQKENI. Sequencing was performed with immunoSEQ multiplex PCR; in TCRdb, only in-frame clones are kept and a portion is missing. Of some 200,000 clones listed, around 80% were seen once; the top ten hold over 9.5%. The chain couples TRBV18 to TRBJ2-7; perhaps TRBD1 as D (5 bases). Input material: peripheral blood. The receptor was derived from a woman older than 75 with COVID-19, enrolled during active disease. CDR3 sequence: CASSTTDEQYF. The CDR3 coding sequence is TGTGCCAGCTCAACGACAGACGAGCAGTACTTC.